This T cell receptor beta chain originates from a study of siplizumab effects on memory and regulatory T cells. Produced via immunoSEQ multiplex PCR; TCRdb's table is partial and in-frame only. The sample carries over 100,000 clones, around 95% recorded once. Points from the study as a whole: Whether the proliferating Tregs (from siplizumab cultures) were suppressive was not confirmed. The naive T cell population seemed more diverse than memory cells and seemed a major contributor to the alloresponse. Sequences below about 10^-5 frequency were poorly captured. As a result, only a minor fraction of alloreactive clones mapped to unstimulated subsets. Mappable alloreactive CD4+ clones averaged approximately 62% Treg-derived with siplizumab versus approximately 25% in controls.

The CDR3 sequence is 17 residues long. Germline V gives CDR1 SGDLS, CDR2 YYNGEE. V shed 5 bases, J shed 6 bases, and the junction held 14 bases outside the gene matches. On this clone itself: What it binds is unknown.

The sequencing sample was made of non-Treg CD4+ T cells sorted from blood. The chain combines TRBV9 with TRBJ2-3, with 11 bases aligning to TRBD2. The source of this sequence is a human donor in good health. The CDR3, as DNA: TGTGCCAGCAGTTCAACCGCTAGCGGGGGGTCGAGGGATACGCAGTATTTT. Its protein is CASSSTASGGSRDTQYF.